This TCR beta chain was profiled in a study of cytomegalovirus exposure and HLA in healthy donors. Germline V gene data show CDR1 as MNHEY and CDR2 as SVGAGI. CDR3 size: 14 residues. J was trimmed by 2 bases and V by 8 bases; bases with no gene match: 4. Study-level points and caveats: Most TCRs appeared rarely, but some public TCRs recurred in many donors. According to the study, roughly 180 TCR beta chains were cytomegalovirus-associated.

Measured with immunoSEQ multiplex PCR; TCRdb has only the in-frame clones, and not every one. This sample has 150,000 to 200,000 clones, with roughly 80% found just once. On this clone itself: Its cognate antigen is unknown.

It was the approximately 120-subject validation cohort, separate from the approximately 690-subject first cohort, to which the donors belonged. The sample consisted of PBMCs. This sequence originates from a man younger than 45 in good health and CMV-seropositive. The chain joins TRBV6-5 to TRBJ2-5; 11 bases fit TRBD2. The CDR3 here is CASRTSGYQETQYF. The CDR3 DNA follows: TGTGCCAGCCGGACTAGCGGGTATCAAGAGACCCAGTACTTC.